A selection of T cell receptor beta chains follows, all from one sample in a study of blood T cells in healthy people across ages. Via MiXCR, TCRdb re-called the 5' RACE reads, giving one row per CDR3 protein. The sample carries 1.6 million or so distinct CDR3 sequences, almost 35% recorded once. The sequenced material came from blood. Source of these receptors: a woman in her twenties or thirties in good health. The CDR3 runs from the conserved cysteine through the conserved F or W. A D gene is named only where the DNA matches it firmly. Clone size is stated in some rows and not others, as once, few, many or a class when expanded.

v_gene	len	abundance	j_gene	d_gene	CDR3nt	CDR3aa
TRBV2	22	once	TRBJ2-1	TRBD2	TGTGCCAGCATGACTAGCGGGGCCCAAGTCCCCGGTTTTGGGAGCAGCCCCAATGAGCAGTTCTTC	CASMTSGAQVPGFGSSPNEQFF
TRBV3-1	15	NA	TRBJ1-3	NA	TGTGCCAGCAGCCAAGAGCGGAACTCTGGAAACACCATATATTTT	CASSQERNSGNTIYF
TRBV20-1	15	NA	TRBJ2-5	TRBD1	TGCAGTGCTTCGAACCGGGACAGGGGAGGGGAGACCCAGTACTTC	CSASNRDRGGETQYF
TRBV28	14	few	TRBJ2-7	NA	TGTGCCAGCAGTTTACGGCGGCCGTTCTACGAGCAGTACTTC	CASSLRRPFYEQYF
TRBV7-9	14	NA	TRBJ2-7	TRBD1	TGTGCCAGCGGGCGACAGGGGGCGACTAGGGAGCAGTACTTC	CASGRQGATREQYF
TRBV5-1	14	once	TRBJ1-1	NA	TGCGCCAGCAGCTGGAGGACTCTGAACACTGAAGCTTTCTTT	CASSWRTLNTEAFF
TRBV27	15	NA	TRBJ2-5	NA	TGTGCCAGCAGTTTAACGCCAGGGGCGCAAGAGACCCAGTACTTC	CASSLTPGAQETQYF
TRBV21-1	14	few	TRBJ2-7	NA	TGTGCCAGCAGCAAAATCCTAGCGGGAGTTGAGCAGTACTTC	CASSKILAGVEQYF
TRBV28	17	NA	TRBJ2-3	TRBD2	TGTGCCAGCAGTCCTCGGTGGGCTAGCGGGAGAAAAGATACGCAGTATTTT	CASSPRWASGRKDTQYF
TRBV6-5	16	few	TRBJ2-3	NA	TGTGCCAGCAGCCCGACCTGGGACCCGGTCTCAGATACGCAGTATTTT	CASSPTWDPVSDTQYF
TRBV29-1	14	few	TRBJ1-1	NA	TGCAGCGGGACGCTGAGAGGGGTGGACACCGAAGCTTTCTTT	CSGTLRGVDTEAFF
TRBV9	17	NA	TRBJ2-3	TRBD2	TGTGCCAGCAGCGTATCCCGACTAGCGGGGACGGGAGATACGCAGTATTTT	CASSVSRLAGTGDTQYF
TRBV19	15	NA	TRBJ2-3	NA	TGTGCCAGTAGCCAAGGACCGGGGGCTTTAGATACGCAGTATTTT	CASSQGPGALDTQYF
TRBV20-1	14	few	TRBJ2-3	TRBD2	TGCAGTGCCCCGAGGCTAGCGGGAGCCGATACGCAGTATTTT	CSAPRLAGADTQYF
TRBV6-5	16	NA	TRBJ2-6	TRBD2	TGTGCCAACAGCCCGATGGGAGGGTCAGGGGCCAACGTCCTGACTTTC	CANSPMGGSGANVLTF
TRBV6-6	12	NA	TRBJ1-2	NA	TGTGCCAGCACACCGTCAAACTATGGCTACACCTTC	CASTPSNYGYTF
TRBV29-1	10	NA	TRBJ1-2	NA	TGCAGCGTTGAGGTAGAGGGCTACACCTTC	CSVEVEGYTF
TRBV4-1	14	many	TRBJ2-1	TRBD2	TGCGCCAGCGCCAGACTAGCGGGAGTCGATGAGCAGTTCTTC	CASARLAGVDEQFF
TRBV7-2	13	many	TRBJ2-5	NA	TGTGCCAGCAGCTTACCCCCCCAAGAGACCCAGTACTTC	CASSLPPQETQYF
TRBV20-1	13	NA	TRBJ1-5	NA	TGCAGTGCTAGAGATTATCAGGGGCAGCCCCAGCATTTT	CSARDYQGQPQHF
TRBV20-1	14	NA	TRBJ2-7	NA	TGCAGTGCTAGGCAGGGTTTAGGGGCCTACGAGCAGTACTTC	CSARQGLGAYEQYF
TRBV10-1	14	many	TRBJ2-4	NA	TGCGCCAGCAGCCACCGAGAAGCCAAAAACATTCAGTACTTC	CASSHREAKNIQYF
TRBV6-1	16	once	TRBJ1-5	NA	TGTGCCAGCAGACCATTACAGGGATATAGCAATCAGCCCCAGCATTTT	CASRPLQGYSNQPQHF
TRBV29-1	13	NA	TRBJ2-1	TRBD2	TGCAGCGACCGGCGGGGGGACTACAATGAGCAGTTCTTC	CSDRRGDYNEQFF
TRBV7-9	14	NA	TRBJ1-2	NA	TGTGCCAGCAGCCCGCTATGGGAGCACTATGGCTACACCTTC	CASSPLWEHYGYTF
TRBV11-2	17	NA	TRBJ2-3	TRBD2	TGTGCCAGCAGCTTAAATCTAGCGGGAGTCCCCACAGATACGCAGTATTTT	CASSLNLAGVPTDTQYF
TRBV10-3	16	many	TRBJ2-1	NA	TGTGCCATCAGTGTGGGCGGGTCCCAGGAGCCTCCGAAGCAGTTCTTC	CAISVGGSQEPPKQFF
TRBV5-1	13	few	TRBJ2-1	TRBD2	TGCGCCAGCAGCTCGGAGCGGGAGGGGAAGCAGTTCTTC	CASSSEREGKQFF
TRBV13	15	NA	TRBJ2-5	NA	TGTGCCAGCAGCTTAGTGCCCCGAGCAGGGGAGACCCAGTACTTC	CASSLVPRAGETQYF
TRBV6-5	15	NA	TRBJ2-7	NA	TGTGCCAGCAGGTACGGGCAGGGGCTCCTCTACGAGCAGTACTTC	CASRYGQGLLYEQYF
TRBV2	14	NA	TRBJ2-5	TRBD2	TGTGCCAGCCAACTAGCGGGAGTTGGGGAGACCCAGTACTTC	CASQLAGVGETQYF
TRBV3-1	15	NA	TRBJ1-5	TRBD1	TGTGCCAGCAGCCACGGGACAGGGACCAATCAGCCCCAGCATTTT	CASSHGTGTNQPQHF
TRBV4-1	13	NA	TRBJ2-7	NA	TGCGCCAGCAGCCAAGATCGTGCGAGTGAGCAGTACTTC	CASSQDRASEQYF
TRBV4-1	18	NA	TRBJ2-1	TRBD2	TGCGCCAGCAGGTCCGGGACTAGCGGGACCTACTCCTACAATGAGCAGTTCTTC	CASRSGTSGTYSYNEQFF
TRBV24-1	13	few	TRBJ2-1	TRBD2	TGTGCCACCAGGACTAGCGGGAACAATGAGCAGTTCTTC	CATRTSGNNEQFF
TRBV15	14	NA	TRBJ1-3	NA	TGTGCCACCAGCAGAGATCTCGGAGGAAACACCATATATTTT	CATSRDLGGNTIYF
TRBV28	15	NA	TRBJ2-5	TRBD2	TGTGCCAGCATGACTAGCGGGAGGGGAAAAGAGACCCAGTACTTC	CASMTSGRGKETQYF
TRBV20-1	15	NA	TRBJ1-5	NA	TGCAGTGCTAGAGCTACTCGCTTGGGCAATCAGCCCCAGCATTTT	CSARATRLGNQPQHF
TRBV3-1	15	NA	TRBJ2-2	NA	TGTGCCAGCAGCCAAGAGGGGAGGAACACCGGGGAGCTGTTTTTT	CASSQEGRNTGELFF
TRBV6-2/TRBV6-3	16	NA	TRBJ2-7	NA	TGTGCCAGCAGGCGAGGGGACTCCTTAGGCACCTACGAGCAGTACTTC	CASRRGDSLGTYEQYF
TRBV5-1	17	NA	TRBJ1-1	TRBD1	TGCGCCAGCAGCTTGGGACAGGGAAGGATGTTTAACACTGAAGCTTTCTTT	CASSLGQGRMFNTEAFF
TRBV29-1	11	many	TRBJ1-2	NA	TGCAGCGTTAGGGAGGAGTATGGCTACACCTTC	CSVREEYGYTF
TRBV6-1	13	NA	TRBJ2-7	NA	TGTGCCAGCAGGGAAGTGGTACCCTACGAGCAGTACTTC	CASREVVPYEQYF
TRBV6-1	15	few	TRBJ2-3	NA	TGTGCCAGCTGGGGCAGCCTGGAGCAGGCAGATACGCAGTATTTT	CASWGSLEQADTQYF
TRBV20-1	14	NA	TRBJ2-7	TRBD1	TGCAGTGCTAGATTAGACAGGGGGCCTTTCGAGCAGTACTTC	CSARLDRGPFEQYF
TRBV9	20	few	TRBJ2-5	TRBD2	TGTGCCAGCAGCGTAGCTACGGGGGTAGCGGGAGCACACATGCAAGAGACCCAGTACTTC	CASSVATGVAGAHMQETQYF
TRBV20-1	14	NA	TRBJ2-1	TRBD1	TGCAGTGCTACCGGACAGGGATCCTACAATGAGCAGTTCTTC	CSATGQGSYNEQFF
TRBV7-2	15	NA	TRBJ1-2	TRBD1	TGTGCCAGCAGCTTAGTACGGACAGGGGCATATGGCTACACCTTC	CASSLVRTGAYGYTF
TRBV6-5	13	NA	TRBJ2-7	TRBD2	TGTGCCAGCAGTGTAGGAGGGAGGGACGAGCAGTACTTC	CASSVGGRDEQYF
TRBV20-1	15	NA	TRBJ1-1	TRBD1	TGCAGTGCTAGAGATCAGGGGGCGGGGAACACTGAAGCTTTCTTT	CSARDQGAGNTEAFF
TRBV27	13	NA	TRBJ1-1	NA	TGTGCCAGCCTGGACAATATGAACACTGAAGCTTTCTTT	CASLDNMNTEAFF
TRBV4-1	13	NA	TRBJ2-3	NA	TGCGCCAGCAGCCAGGGACTTTCAGATACGCAGTATTTT	CASSQGLSDTQYF
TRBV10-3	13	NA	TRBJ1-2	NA	TGTGCTAGCAGTGTGCCGGGAGAGCGTGGCTACACCTTC	CASSVPGERGYTF
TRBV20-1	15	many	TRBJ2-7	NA	TGCAGTGCTAGAGATGCAGAGCGCCCTACCTACGAGCAGTACTTC	CSARDAERPTYEQYF
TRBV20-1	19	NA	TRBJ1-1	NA	TGCAGTGCTAACGACGTTCATAAGGCAGTAAATTTTGGAGGCACTGAAGCTTTCTTT	CSANDVHKAVNFGGTEAFF
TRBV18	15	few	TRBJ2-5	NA	TGTGCCAGCTCACCACCGCGGGGAACCTCCCAGACCCAGTACTTC	CASSPPRGTSQTQYF
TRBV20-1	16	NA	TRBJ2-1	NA	TGCAGTGCTAGCTCGCCGGGGCTAATCTCCTACAATGAGCAGTTCTTC	CSASSPGLISYNEQFF
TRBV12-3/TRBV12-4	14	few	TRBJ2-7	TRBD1	TGTGCCAGCAGCGGTTGGGACAGGGGCTACGAGCAGTACTTC	CASSGWDRGYEQYF
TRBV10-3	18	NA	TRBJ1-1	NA	TGTGCCATCAGTCAAGATCCCCGGACAGACCCGAGGGGGACTGAAGCTTTCTTT	CAISQDPRTDPRGTEAFF
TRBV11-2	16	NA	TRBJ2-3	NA	TGTGCCAGCAGAAGAGGGGGGTCCCTTGAGGTAGATACGCAGTATTTT	CASRRGGSLEVDTQYF